The source of this TCR beta chain is a study of T cells after yellow fever vaccination. Study-wide results and limits: Among all clonotypes, a small share was observed in both CD4 and CD8 compartments. Primary-vaccination clones mostly resurfaced post-booster (nearly 97% CD4, more than 85% CD8).

Remarks on this clonotype: As yet, its antigen is unknown.

Between the trimmed V and J ends, which lost 3 bases and 6 bases, there was a span of 20 bases. The CDR3 has 16 residues. CDR1 LGHDT and CDR2 YNNKEL come from the germline V gene (reference sequence). One entry per CDR3 protein, called by TCRdb with MiXCR from the 5' RACE reads. The sample includes about 310,000 distinct CDR3 sequences, about 3.5% of them seen just once. The sequences come from PBMCs, collected on the day of the yellow fever booster vaccination. The chain is built from TRBV3-1 and TRBJ2-5; maybe TRBD1 (6 bases). The source of this sequence is a man aged 18 to 29 who received the YFV17D yellow fever vaccine. This chain's CDR3 is CASSHRRDTYSQTQYF. In DNA, the CDR3 is TGTGCCAGCAGCCACCGCCGGGACACCTATTCTCAGACCCAGTACTTC.